The subject of this entry is one TCR beta chain. The antigen remains unidentified. Clones were read by immunoSEQ multiplex PCR, and TCRdb kept only the in-frame ones, dropping some. Among 25,000 to 30,000 clones listed, roughly 90% were seen once. The data were taken from a study of T cells in tuberculosis. Across the whole study: T cells were selected with CD1B tetramers loaded with glucose monomycolate. A South African cohort included IGRA-negative adolescents, latently infected IGRA-positive adolescents and adults with active tuberculosis.

Notes on the study in general: Active tuberculosis TCR-alpha repertoires lay closer to GMM-specific TCRs than IGRA-negative controls, suggesting clonal expansion. A GMM-specific repertoire classifier reached roughly 90% accuracy, AUROC 0.85 to 0.95.

The TCR was taken from a donor between 10 and 35 years old with latent tuberculosis or without tuberculosis infection. Sequenced material: PBMCs.

CDR3 sequence (DNA): TGTGCCAGCAGCTGGCGACTAGCGGGGGTCCACGAGCAGTACTTC. Amino acid sequence: CASSWRLAGVHEQYF. The V gene is TRBV7-9, the J gene TRBJ2-7; 12 bases are shared with TRBD2. Germline V gene data show CDR1 as SEHNR and CDR2 as FQNEAQ (reference sequence). The CDR3 totals 15 residues. Trimming took 4 bases from V and 5 from J; bases not matched to a gene: 6.